One sample yielded the 18 T cell receptor beta chains listed below, sequenced in a study of blood T cell repertoires in COVID-19. The protocol was immunoSEQ multiplex PCR, while the TCRdb copy is restricted to in-frame clones and leaves out a portion. The sample carries some 190,000 clones, roughly 84% recorded once. Sequenced sample: peripheral blood. All receptors come from a woman over 75 with active or convalescent COVID-19.

The chain joins TRBV28 to TRBJ2-7, with 8 positions matching TRBD2. The germline gives CDR1 MDHEN, CDR2 SYDVKM. The CDR3 totals 16 residues. Germline trimming cut 5 bases from V and 0 bases from J; bases unmatched to any gene: 9. For the CDR3, the DNA is TGTGCCAGCAGTGACTTGGGCGGGGGGAGCTCCTACGAGCAGTACTTC. This gives the protein CASSDLGGGSSYEQYF.

Only a few counts were recorded for this clone. The rearrangement links TRBV7-2 to TRBJ1-3; D is perhaps TRBD1 (6 bases). The length of the CDR3 is 16 residues. Germline CDR1 SGHTA, CDR2 FQGNSA. Between the trimmed V and J ends, which lost 1 base and 6 bases, there was a span of 16 bases. CDR3 residues: CASSLGRGTGLNTIYF. CDR3 in DNA: TGTGCCAGCAGCTTAGGTCGAGGAACAGGGTTAAACACCATATATTTT.

The rearrangement links TRBV7-9 to TRBJ2-3, with D maybe TRBD2 (6 bases). This CDR3 contains 14 residues. V lost 2 bases and J 3 bases, leaving 9 bases between the germline ends. Looked up from germline, CDR1 is SEHNR and CDR2 is FQNEAQ (reference sequence). The CDR3 here is CASSLLAWTDTQYF. In nucleotides, the CDR3 is TGTGCCAGCAGCTTACTAGCGTGGACAGATACGCAGTATTTT. The variable domain in full, with the rest retrieved from reference TRBV7-9 and TRBJ2-3, is DTGVSQNPRHKITKRGQNVTFRCDPISEHNRLYWYRQTLGQGPEFLTYFQNEAQLEKSRLLSDRFSAERPKGSFSTLEIQRTEQGDSAMYLCASSLLAWTDTQYFGPGTRLTVL.

The V call is TRBV3-1 (or the pseudogene TRBV3-2), the J call TRBJ2-2, with 9 nucleotides matching TRBD2. Germline V lookup: CDR1 LGHDT, CDR2 YNNKEL (reference sequence). The CDR3 consists of 16 residues. With 4 bases clipped from V and 6 bases from J, the junction kept 9 bases outside the gene matches. CDR3 coding DNA: TGTGCCAGCAGCCCACAAGGGACTAGCTTTGCCGGGGAGCTGTTTTTT. Translated, it gives CASSPQGTSFAGELFF.

J is TRBJ2-1 and V is TRBV5-8, with 8 bases matching TRBD1. Germline values: CDR1 SGHTS, CDR2 YDEGEE. V was clipped by 4 bases and J by 3 bases; unmatched bases: 6. The CDR3 has 15 amino acids. CDR3 sequence: CASSLTGVHYNEQFF. The CDR3 nucleotides are TGTGCCAGCAGCCTGACAGGGGTCCACTACAATGAGCAGTTCTTC.

The rearrangement links TRBV6-5 to TRBJ2-7, with D possibly matching TRBD2 (7 bases). The CDR3 covers 15 residues. Germline CDR1 reads MNHEY; CDR2 reads SVGAGI. Trimming removed 6 bases at V and 1 base at J, with 16 bases between. Here the CDR3 DNA reads TGTGCCAGCAGGAGGGGGGGAGGGCTATCCTACGAGCAGTACTTC. As protein: CASRRGGGLSYEQYF.

V gene TRBV18 combines with J gene TRBJ2-7; 7 positions match TRBD2. Germline V CDR1 and CDR2: KGHSH, LQKENI. The trim removed 1 base at V and 0 bases at J, leaving 6 bases unmatched. The CDR3 contains 16 residues. CDR3 loop: CASSPRVAGSSYEQYF. The CDR3 DNA reads as TGTGCCAGCTCACCACGGGTAGCGGGCTCCTCCTACGAGCAGTACTTC.

The rearrangement links TRBV4-1 to TRBJ2-7; 12 bases map to TRBD2. V lost 3 bases, J lost 6 bases, and 15 bases stayed unmatched. CDR1 is MGHRA, CDR2 YSYEKL, per germline. This CDR3 comprises 18 residues. CDR3: CASSQAPPPGLAGTEQYF. The CDR3 DNA reads as TGCGCCAGCAGCCAGGCCCCCCCACCCGGACTAGCGGGAACCGAGCAGTACTTC.

This rearrangement joins TRBV7-9 to TRBJ1-5; no firm D call. Germline loops: CDR1 SEHNR, CDR2 FQNEAQ (reference sequence). The CDR3 is 12 residues long. V was trimmed by 2 bases and J by 3 bases, leaving 2 bases between them. Here the CDR3 reads CASSLYNQPQHF. DNA for the CDR3: TGTGCCAGCAGCTTATACAATCAGCCCCAGCATTTT.

This clone occurred once. V and J are TRBV4-2 and TRBJ2-7; D is perhaps TRBD1 (5 bases). The CDR3 is 13 amino acids. The V gene's germline CDR1 is LGHNA and CDR2 YNFKEQ. Trimming removed 1 base at V and 6 bases at J, with 10 bases between. CDR3 residues: CASSQGRVSEQYF. The DNA for the CDR3 is TGTGCCAGCAGCCAAGGCAGGGTATCCGAGCAGTACTTC.

This chain links TRBV4-1 with TRBJ2-5; D may be TRBD1 (6 bases). Trimming pared 4 bases from V and 2 bases from J, leaving 14 bases between. The germline V gene encodes CDR1 MGHRA and CDR2 YSYEKL. This CDR3 region has 15 residues. CDR3 sequence reads: CASSRGRTQQETQYF. CDR3 DNA: TGCGCCAGCAGCCGGGGGCGGACACAGCAAGAGACCCAGTACTTC.

The chain joins TRBV5-1 to TRBJ1-4, with D perhaps matching TRBD1 (6 bases). CDR1 SGHRS and CDR2 YFSETQ come from the germline V gene. Trimming removed 5 bases at V and 0 bases at J, with 17 bases between. This CDR3 comprises 17 residues. The CDR3: CASRRHGQLSTNEKLFF. The CDR3 DNA is TGCGCCAGCAGACGTCACGGACAGCTTTCAACTAATGAAAAACTGTTTTTT.

The V call is TRBV18, the J call TRBJ2-2; the D gene is possibly TRBD2 (6 bases). The V and J ends lost 3 bases and 9 bases respectively, with 17 bases between them. The CDR3 covers 15 residues. Looked up from germline, CDR1 is KGHSH and CDR2 is LQKENI. CDR3 bases: TGTGCCAGCTCACCGCGCAGGGAGGCGGCGAGGGAGCTGTTTTTT. This sequence encodes CASSPRREAARELFF.

The rearrangement links TRBV10-3 to TRBJ2-2; 15 positions agree with TRBD2. Losses at the gene ends were 10 bases for V and 6 bases for J; bases not matched to a gene: 6. Germline V lookup: CDR1 ENHRY, CDR2 SYGVKD. The CDR3 length is 15 residues. This chain's CDR3 is CATGLAGGIAGELFF. The CDR3 DNA follows: TGTGCCACCGGACTAGCGGGAGGGATAGCCGGGGAGCTGTTTTTT.

The gene calls are TRBV6-5 and TRBJ1-2; no firm D call. There are 15 residues in the CDR3. Germline lookup yields CDR1 MNHEY and CDR2 SVGAGI. V lost 2 bases and J 1 base, leaving 11 bases between the germline ends. For the CDR3, the DNA is TGTGCCAGCAGTTACCAGTCCGGGTTTAACTATGGCTACACCTTC. Translation gives CASSYQSGFNYGYTF.

This sequence joins TRBV5-1 and TRBJ2-3; 7 bases line up with TRBD1. Per the germline V gene, CDR1 is SGHRS and CDR2 is YFSETQ. J gave up 2 bases and V 2 bases, and 5 bases lay outside the gene matches. The CDR3 length is 15 residues. This CDR3 is CASSFHGTDTDTQYF. Written as DNA, the CDR3 is TGCGCCAGCAGCTTCCACGGGACAGACACAGATACGCAGTATTTT.

The chain recombines TRBV5-1 with TRBJ2-5, with TRBD2 matching over 8 bases. The CDR3 has 15 residues. V shed 0 bases, J shed 3 bases, and the junction held 4 bases outside the gene matches. Germline values: CDR1 SGHRS, CDR2 YFSETQ. CDR3 DNA: TGCGCCAGCAGCTTGGTTCGAGCGGGAGAAGAGACCCAGTACTTC. Amino acids: CASSLVRAGEETQYF.

This chain connects TRBV5-1 to TRBJ2-1; D gene ambiguous. Trimming removed 4 bases from V and 7 bases from J, with 15 bases in between. The germline gives CDR1 SGHRS, CDR2 YFSETQ. This CDR3 region has 14 residues. CDR3 nucleotide sequence: TGCGCCAGCAGCGGCCTTGAGGCTTATAATGAGCAGTTCTTC. Translated: CASSGLEAYNEQFF.